Listed here is a single T cell receptor beta chain. This specimen belongs to a study of shared clonotypes between healthy human individuals. CDR1 SGHRS and CDR2 YFSETQ come from the germline V gene. CDR3 length equals 11 residues. Trimming pared 7 bases from V and 7 bases from J, leaving 9 bases between. The genomic DNA of each subset was split evenly across several immunoSEQ plates. TCRdb's table, derived via immunoSEQ multiplex PCR, lists solely in-frame clones and lacks some. The sample lists about 1 million clones; around 76% were seen once. The sequence came from a man younger than 30 in good health. The rearrangement uses TRBV5-1 and TRBJ2-1; D not certain. Sequenced material: memory CD4+ T cells sorted from blood. The subset denotes: CD45RA-negative fraction. The CDR3 region has the DNA TGCGCCAGCGCCGCGGAGAATGAGCAGTTCTTC. Translation: CASAAENEQFF.